This T cell receptor beta chain was recorded in a study of CD8+CD57+ T cells in acquired aplastic anemia. Study at large: The study obtained an average of around 3.4 ug of DNA from sorted CD4+ and CD8+ cells. Around 11 million reads, on average, were obtained for CD4+ cells from healthy donors.

This clonotype was seen a single time. Genomic DNA constituted the template upon which TCR beta VDJ and CDR3 profiling was performed. TCRdb independently ran MiXCR on the reads; one entry per CDR3 protein. The table has 80,000 or so distinct CDR3 sequences, about 45% seen once. The source of this sequence is a human donor in good health, serving as a control. Sample: sorted CD4+, CD8+, or CD8+CD57+ T cells (not recorded which) from PBMCs.

The CDR3 loop is CASNPGQGGELFF. CDR3 nucleotides: TGCGCCAGCAATCCAGGACAGGGCGGGGAGCTGTTTTTT. V gene TRBV10-2 combines with J gene TRBJ2-2, with 8 positions matching TRBD1. Germline trimming cut 7 bases from V and 7 bases from J; bases unmatched to any gene: 5. The CDR3 sequence is 13 residues long. Germline V gene lookup returns CDR1 WSHSY and CDR2 SAAADI.